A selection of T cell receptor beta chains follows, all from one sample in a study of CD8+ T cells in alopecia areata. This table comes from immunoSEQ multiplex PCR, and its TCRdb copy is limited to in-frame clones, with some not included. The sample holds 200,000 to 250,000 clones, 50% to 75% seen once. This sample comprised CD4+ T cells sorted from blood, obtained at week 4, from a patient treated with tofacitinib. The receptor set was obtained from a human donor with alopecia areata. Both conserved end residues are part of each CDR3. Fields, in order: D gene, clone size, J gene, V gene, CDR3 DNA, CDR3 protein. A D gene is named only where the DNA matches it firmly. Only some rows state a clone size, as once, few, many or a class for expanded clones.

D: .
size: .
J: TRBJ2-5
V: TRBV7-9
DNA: TGTGCCAGCAGCGGAACAGGTTCTCAAGAGACCCAGTACTTC
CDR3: CASSGTGSQETQYF

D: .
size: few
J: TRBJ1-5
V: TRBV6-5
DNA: TGTGCCAGCAGCCGACGCAACAATCAGCCCCAGCATTTT
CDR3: CASSRRNNQPQHF

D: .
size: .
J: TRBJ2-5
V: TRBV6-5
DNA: TGTGCCAGCAGTTCCGGGGGCGCCCCGGGGGAGACCCAGTACTTC
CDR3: CASSSGGAPGETQYF

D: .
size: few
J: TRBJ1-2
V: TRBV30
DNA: TGTGCCTGGATTCGGGGGGGCTATGGCTACACCTTC
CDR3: CAWIRGGYGYTF

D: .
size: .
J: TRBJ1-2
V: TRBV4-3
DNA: TGCGCCAGCAGCCAAGAGGCCTTCACCCTGGGGTCTAACTATGGCTACACCTTC
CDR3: CASSQEAFTLGSNYGYTF

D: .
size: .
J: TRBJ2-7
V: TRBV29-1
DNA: TGCAGCGTTGAAGATCTTAGGGGCTCCTACGAGCAGTACTTC
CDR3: CSVEDLRGSYEQYF

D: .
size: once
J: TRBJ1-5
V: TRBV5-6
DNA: TGTGCCAGCAGCCGGAGGAATCAGCCCCAGCATTTT
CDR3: CASSRRNQPQHF

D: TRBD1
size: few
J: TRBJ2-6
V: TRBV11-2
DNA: TGTGCCAGCAGAATGACGTTGAGACAGGGAAGCTCTGGGGCCAACGTCCTGACTTTC
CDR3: CASRMTLRQGSSGANVLTF

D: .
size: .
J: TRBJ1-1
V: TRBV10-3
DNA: TGTGCCAGCAGTTACTATGGTGGAAACACTGAAGCTTTCTTT
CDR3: CASSYYGGNTEAFF

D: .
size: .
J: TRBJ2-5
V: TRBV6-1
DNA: TGTGCCAGCAGTGTTCAGTCAAGGGGTCCCCAAGAGACCCAGTACTTC
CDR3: CASSVQSRGPQETQYF

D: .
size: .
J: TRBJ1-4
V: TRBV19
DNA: TGTGCCAGTAGATACGTCGTCGGAAGTGCAACTAATGAAAAACTGTTTTTT
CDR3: CASRYVVGSATNEKLFF

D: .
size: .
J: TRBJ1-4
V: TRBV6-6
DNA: TGTGCCAGCAGTCTTGGAGGGGCTAATGAAAAACTGTTTTTT
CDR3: CASSLGGANEKLFF

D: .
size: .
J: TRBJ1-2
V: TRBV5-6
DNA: TGTGCCAGCAGCTGGGACGTAACAGGGTACTATGGCTACACCTTC
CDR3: CASSWDVTGYYGYTF

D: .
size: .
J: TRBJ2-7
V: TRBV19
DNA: TGTGCCAGTAGTCGCGCAGGGTCCCTCTACGAGCAGTACTTC
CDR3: CASSRAGSLYEQYF

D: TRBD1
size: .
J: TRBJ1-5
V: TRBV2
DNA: TGTGCCAGCAGTGCAGGGGGCGCGGGGCAGCCCCAGCATTTT
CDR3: CASSAGGAGQPQHF

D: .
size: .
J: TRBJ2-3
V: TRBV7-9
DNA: TGTGCCAGCAGCTACTCAGATACGCAGTATTTT
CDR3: CASSYSDTQYF

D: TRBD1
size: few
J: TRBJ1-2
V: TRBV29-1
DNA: TGCAGCGTTGAAGGGGACAGACTTAACTATGGCTACACCTTC
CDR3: CSVEGDRLNYGYTF

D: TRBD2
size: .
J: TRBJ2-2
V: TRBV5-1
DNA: TGCGCCAGCAGCTTGGAGGGAGGGTCGAACACCGGGGAGCTGTTTTTT
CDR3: CASSLEGGSNTGELFF

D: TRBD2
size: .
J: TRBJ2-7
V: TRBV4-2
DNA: TGTGCCAGCAGCCCAGGCGGCGGGGGGGAATACGAGCAGTACTTC
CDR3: CASSPGGGGEYEQYF

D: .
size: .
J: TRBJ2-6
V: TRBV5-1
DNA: TGCGCCAGCAGGGGGGAAGGGGCCAACGTCCTGACTTTC
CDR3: CASRGEGANVLTF

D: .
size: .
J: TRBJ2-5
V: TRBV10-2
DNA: TGCGCCAGCAGTTACAATGGGGCCGGAGAGACCCAGTACTTC
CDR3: CASSYNGAGETQYF

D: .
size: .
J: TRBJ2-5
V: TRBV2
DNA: TGTGCCAGCAGTGAGGGAGAGACCCAGTACTTC
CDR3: CASSEGETQYF

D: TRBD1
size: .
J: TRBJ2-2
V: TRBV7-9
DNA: TGTGCCAGCAGCAGAGGGACAGGGGACGCCGGGGAGCTGTTTTTT
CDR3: CASSRGTGDAGELFF

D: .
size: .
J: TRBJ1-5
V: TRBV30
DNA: TGTGCCTGGAGTAGAGGGGGTCAGCCCCAGCATTTT
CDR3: CAWSRGGQPQHF

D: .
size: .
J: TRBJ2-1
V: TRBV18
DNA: TGTGCCAGCTCACCACCGACGACTGGGGGGAACAATGAGCAGTTCTTC
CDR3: CASSPPTTGGNNEQFF

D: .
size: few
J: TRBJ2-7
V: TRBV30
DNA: TGTGCCTGGAGTGGGCGTTCAGCCTACGAGCAGTACTTC
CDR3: CAWSGRSAYEQYF

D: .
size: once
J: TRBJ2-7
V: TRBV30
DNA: TGTGCCTGGAGTGTCACCAACGAGCAGTACTTC
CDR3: CAWSVTNEQYF

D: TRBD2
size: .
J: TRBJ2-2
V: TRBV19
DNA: TGTGCCAGTAGTAAGATCAGCGGGGCGAGGACCGGGGAGCTGTTTTTT
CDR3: CASSKISGARTGELFF

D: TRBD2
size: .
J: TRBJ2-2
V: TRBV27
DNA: TGTGCCAGCAGTTTCCTAGCGGGGACCGGGGAGCTGTTTTTT
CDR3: CASSFLAGTGELFF

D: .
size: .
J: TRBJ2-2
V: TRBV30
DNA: TGTGCCTGGAGGTTCAACACCGGGGAGCTGTTTTTT
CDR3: CAWRFNTGELFF

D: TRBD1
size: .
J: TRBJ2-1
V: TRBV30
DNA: TGTGCCTGGACCCGGGACAGGGGAAATGAGCAGTTCTTC
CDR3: CAWTRDRGNEQFF

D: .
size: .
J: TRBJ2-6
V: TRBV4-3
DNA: TGCGCCAGCAGCCGCCAACTCGGTGCTGGGGCCAACGTCCTGACTTTC
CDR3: CASSRQLGAGANVLTF

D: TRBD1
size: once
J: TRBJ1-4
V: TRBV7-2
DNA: TGTGCCAGCAGCTTAGGGCCGACGGGACAGGGTCATGAAAAACTGTTTTTT
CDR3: CASSLGPTGQGHEKLFF

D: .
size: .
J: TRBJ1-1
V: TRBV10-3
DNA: TGTGCCACCAGCCAGGGCCTGAACACTGAAGCTTTCTTT
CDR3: CATSQGLNTEAFF

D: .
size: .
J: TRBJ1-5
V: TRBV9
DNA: TGTGCCAGCAGGGAAGGGGAGGGCAATCAGCCCCAGCATTTT
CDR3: CASREGEGNQPQHF

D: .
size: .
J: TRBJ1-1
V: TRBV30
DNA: TGTGCCTGGAGTGTACCCAGGGGTGGAATCACTGAAGCTTTCTTT
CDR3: CAWSVPRGGITEAFF

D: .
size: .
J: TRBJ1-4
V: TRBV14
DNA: TGTGCCAGCAGCCAAGACAGCACTAATGAAAAACTGTTTTTT
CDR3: CASSQDSTNEKLFF

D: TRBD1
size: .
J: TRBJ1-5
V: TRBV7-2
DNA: TGTGCCAGCAGCCCACGCCCCCGACAGGGTTGGAAAAATCAGCCCCAGCATTTT
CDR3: CASSPRPRQGWKNQPQHF

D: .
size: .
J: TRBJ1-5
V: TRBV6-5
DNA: TGTGCCAGCCTAGACAGTTCTGGAGGCAATCAGCCCCAGCATTTT
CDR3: CASLDSSGGNQPQHF

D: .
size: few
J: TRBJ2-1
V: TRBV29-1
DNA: TGCAGCGTTGTCTGGGGAATCCTCTACAATGAGCAGTTCTTC
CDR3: CSVVWGILYNEQFF